The sequence of this T cell receptor (beta chain) was determined in a study of tumor-infiltrating lymphocytes in primary liver carcinoma (dated by TCRdb to between 2016 and 2019). At the level of the whole study: The five patients, three men and two women aged 30 to 69 years, had hepatocellular carcinoma (four) or combined HCC and intrahepatic cholangiocarcinoma (one). Samples yielded roughly 3.65 to 7.5 million productive TCRbeta reads; read depth did not differ significantly between tissue types. A total of about 35 specimens from 5 patients, comprising some 25 tumor regions, 5 adjacent noncancerous liver tissues and 5 peripheral blood samples, were covered by TCRbeta repertoire sequencing. High reproducibility was observed for the technical replicate repertoires, with mean shared-clone rates roughly 0.87 and correlation coefficients above 0.98. The tumors of the five patients were staged as T1-T3 N0M0, with maximum diameters ranging from 4.2 to 10 cm. For each liver tumor, the study sampled five regions along with adjacent normal tissue and blood, and applied TCRbeta repertoire sequencing, expression microarrays and whole-exome sequencing. Study-wide findings and limitations: The top 250 clones made up a significantly larger repertoire fraction in tumors than in blood (p = 0.039). Bulk unsorted samples precluded comparing CD4+ and CD8+ T cell repertoires. Repertoire overlap was found to be higher between tumor regions (mean roughly 35%) than between tumor-adjacent (approximately 17%) or tumor-blood (about 15%) pairs, consistent with antigen-driven expansion. Only a few patients were included in the study, and the authors note that the findings should be validated in a larger study. Only the TCR beta chain was sequenced, so true repertoire diversity is likely underestimated because unpaired alpha chains were not captured.

A constant-region primer and ProtoScript II reverse transcriptase were used to reverse-transcribe TCRbeta-specific cDNA from around 480 ng total RNA. The TCRbeta libraries were prepared through three rounds of nested multiplex PCR following a slightly modified ARM-PCR procedure. Multiplex TRBV1-TRBV30 forward primers and a Cbeta reverse primer were used in the first two PCR rounds, each of which was run for about 10 cycles. A final 25-cycle PCR with Deep VentR polymerase added sample barcodes and Illumina adapters. Before sequencing, amplicons of 200-500 bp were purified from gel using a QIAquick gel extraction kit. TCRbeta amplicons were sequenced on an Illumina HiSeq 2500 with 250-bp paired-end reads. On the study's bioinformatics: Quality trimming of reads was performed with Trimmomatic v0.33, and paired reads were merged with FLASH v1.2.11 so that full CDR3 sequences could be recovered. MiGEC v1.2.1b assigned V, D and J germline segments to the rearranged TCRbeta sequences. Clonotype statistics and Shannon-Wiener diversity indices were calculated with VDJtools v1.0.0. Except for diversity analysis, only each sample's 250 most abundant clonotypes were used in subsequent analyses to reduce sampling bias. The public reads were quality trimmed at Q25 with fastp and then assembled into clones with MiXCR by TCRdb, keeping productive beta chains. Here each entry gathers all rows of one CDR3 protein and keeps the most common genes and DNA. The V and J calls, along with clone size, are taken from TCRdb and not from the paper's own processing. Present in this sample are about 44,000 distinct CDR3 sequences, 60% to 80% of which were seen just once. 35% to 45% of the sample comes from the top ten.

Total RNA and DNA were co-extracted from 20-30 mg of bulk tissue with the AllPrep DNA/RNA mini kit, without cell sorting. Between late 2015 and March 2016, a handful of patients in China with histopathologically diagnosed primary liver carcinoma had surgical resection. At the time of sampling, the patients were treatment-naive and had chronic HBV infection. Each fresh piece of tumor and adjacent tissue was cut in two, with one half stored in RNAlater at -80 degrees C and the other half sent for histology. A word on this clonotype: Its binding antigen is unknown. Sequence at one end of the junction differs from germline and may be a read error.

The CDR3 holds 19 amino acids from the cysteine to the phenylalanine. CDR3 DNA only is kept here, 57 bases in frame from base 1. CDR1 and CDR2 are read off the germline V gene as MNHEY and SVGEGT. The source of this sequence is a young woman with primary liver carcinoma and hepatitis B virus infection. The sequenced sample consisted of tumor-adjacent normal liver tissue. The rearrangement joined TRBV6-2 or TRBV6-3 to TRBJ2-3, and 8 bases in between align with TRBD1. For the CDR3, the sequence is CASSCPQSWDRSSIDTQYF. The DNA sequence follows: TGTGCCAGCAGTTGCCCCCAATCCTGGGACAGGTCTAGCATAGATACGCAGTATTTT.